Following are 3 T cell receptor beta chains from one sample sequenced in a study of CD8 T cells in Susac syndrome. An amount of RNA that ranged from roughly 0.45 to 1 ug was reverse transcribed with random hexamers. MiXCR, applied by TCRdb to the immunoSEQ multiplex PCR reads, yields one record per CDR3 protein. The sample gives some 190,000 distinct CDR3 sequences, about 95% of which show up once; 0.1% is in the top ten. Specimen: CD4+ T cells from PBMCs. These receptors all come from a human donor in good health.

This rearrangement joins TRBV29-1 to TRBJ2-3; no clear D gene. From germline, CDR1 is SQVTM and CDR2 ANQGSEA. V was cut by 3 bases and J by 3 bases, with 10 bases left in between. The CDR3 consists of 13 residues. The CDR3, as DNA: TGCAGCGTTGAGTGGGCAGCTACAGATACGCAGTATTTT. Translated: CSVEWAATDTQYF.

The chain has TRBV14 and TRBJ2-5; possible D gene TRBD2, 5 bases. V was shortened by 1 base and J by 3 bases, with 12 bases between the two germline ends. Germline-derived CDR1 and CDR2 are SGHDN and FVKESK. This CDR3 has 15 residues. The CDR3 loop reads CASSQVFAGEETQYF. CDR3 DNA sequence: TGTGCCAGCAGCCAAGTTTTTGCGGGCGAAGAGACCCAGTACTTC.

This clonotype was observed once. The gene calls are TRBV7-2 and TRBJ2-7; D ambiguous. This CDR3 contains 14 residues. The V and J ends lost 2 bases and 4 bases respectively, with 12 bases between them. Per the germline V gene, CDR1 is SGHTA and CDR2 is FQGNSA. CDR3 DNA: TGTGCCAGCAGCTTATCGCACAGCACATACGAGCAGTACTTC. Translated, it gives CASSLSHSTYEQYF. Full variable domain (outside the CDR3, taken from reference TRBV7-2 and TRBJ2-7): GAGVSQSPSNKVTEKGKDVELRCDPISGHTALYWYRQSLGQGLEFLIYFQGNSAPDKSGLPSDRFSAERTGGSVSTLTIQRTQQEDSAVYLCASSLSHSTYEQYFGPGTRLTVT.